A single sample gave rise to the 2 T cell receptor beta chains below, sequenced in a study of monozygotic twins with inflammatory bowel disease (dated by TCRdb to between 2019 and 2020). Receptor libraries were prepared by 5' RACE. The sequencer listed for this sample is Illumina HiSeq 2500. TCRdb reprocessed the raw reads; every CDR3 protein sequence is a single record, and DNA is not supplied. The table of this sample itemizes around 150,000 distinct CDR3 sequences. The top ten clonotypes cover approximately 2.5% of the sample. Sequenced sample: blood. These receptor sequences come from a human donor with ulcerative colitis or Crohn's disease, or a healthy co-twin of an affected twin (not recorded which).

V gene TRBV7-2 combines with J gene TRBJ2-3. The CDR3 covers 13 residues. Germline V CDR1 and CDR2: SGHTA, FQGNSA. Here the CDR3 reads CASSLARLDTQYF.

The V call is TRBV12-3 or TRBV12-4, the J call TRBJ1-2; absent DNA, TCRdb's TRBD1 call cannot be checked. The CDR3 runs 15 residues. The CDR3 loop reads CASSSAGQMYYGYTF.